The sequence of this TCR beta chain was determined in a study of blood T cell repertoires in COVID-19. Study context: Samples representing acute and convalescent COVID-19 were sourced from the United States, Italy and Spain. In each case, the material was cDNA or gDNA derived from T cells, B-cell-depleted T cells, or PBMCs.

The germline gives CDR1 SNHLY, CDR2 FYNNEI. CDR3 length: 16 amino acids. Trimming cost V 2 bases and J 2 bases, with 10 bases left between them. As handled by the study authors: Amplification with reference gene primers provided the estimates of nucleated cell counts. Generated by immunoSEQ multiplex PCR, the TCRdb table keeps only in-frame clones and is missing some. V and J calls and clone size are those listed in that table; D and trimming were worked out from the DNA. The profile shows about 310,000 clones, around 86% of them singletons. The receptor was isolated from a middle-aged man with active or convalescent COVID-19. Sequenced sample: peripheral blood. The chain links TRBV2 to TRBJ2-6; a possible D gene is TRBD1 (7 bases). Written as DNA, the CDR3 is TGTGCCAGCAGTGAATTCAGGGGGGCTGGGGCCAACGTCCTGACTTTC. It translates to CASSEFRGAGANVLTF.